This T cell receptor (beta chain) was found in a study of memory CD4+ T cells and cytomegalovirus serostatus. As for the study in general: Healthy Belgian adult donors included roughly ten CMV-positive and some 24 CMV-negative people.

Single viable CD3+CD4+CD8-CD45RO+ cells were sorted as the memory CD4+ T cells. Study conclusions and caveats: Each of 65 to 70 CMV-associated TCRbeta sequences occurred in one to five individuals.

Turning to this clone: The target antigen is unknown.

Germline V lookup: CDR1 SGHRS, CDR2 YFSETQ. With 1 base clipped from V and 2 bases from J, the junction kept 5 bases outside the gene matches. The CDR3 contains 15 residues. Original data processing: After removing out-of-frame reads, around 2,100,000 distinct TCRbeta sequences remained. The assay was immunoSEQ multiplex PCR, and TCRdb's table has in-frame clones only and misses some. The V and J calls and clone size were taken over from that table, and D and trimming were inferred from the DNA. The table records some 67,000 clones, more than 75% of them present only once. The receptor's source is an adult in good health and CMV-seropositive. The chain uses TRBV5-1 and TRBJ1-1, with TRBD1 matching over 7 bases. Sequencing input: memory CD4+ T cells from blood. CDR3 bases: TGCGCCAGCAGCTTGACCGGGACAGCTAACACTGAAGCTTTCTTT. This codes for CASSLTGTANTEAFF.